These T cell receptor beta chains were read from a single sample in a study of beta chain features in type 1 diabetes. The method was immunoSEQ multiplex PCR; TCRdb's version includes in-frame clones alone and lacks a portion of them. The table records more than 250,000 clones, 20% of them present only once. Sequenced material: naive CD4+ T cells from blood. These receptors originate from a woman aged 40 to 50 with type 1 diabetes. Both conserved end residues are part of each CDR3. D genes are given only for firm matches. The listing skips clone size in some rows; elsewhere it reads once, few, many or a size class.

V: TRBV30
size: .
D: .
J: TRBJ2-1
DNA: TGTGCCTGGAGTGGATACGGGAGCTCCTACAATGAGCAGTTCTTC
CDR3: CAWSGYGSSYNEQFF

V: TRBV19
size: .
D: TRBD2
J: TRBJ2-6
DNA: TGTGCCAGTAGTCGGGGGGAAGGGGCCAACGTCCTGACTTTC
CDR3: CASSRGEGANVLTF

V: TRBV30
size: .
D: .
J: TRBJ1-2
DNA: TGTGCCTGGAGTCCCGGGAACTATGGCTACACCTTC
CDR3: CAWSPGNYGYTF

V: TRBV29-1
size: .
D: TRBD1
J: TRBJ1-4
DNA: TGCAGCGCCATGCAGGGGGCTAATGAAAAACTGTTTTTT
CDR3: CSAMQGANEKLFF

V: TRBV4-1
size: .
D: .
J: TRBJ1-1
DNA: TGCGCCAGCAGCCAAGATACGGGGGGGGTCGGTGAAGCTTTCTTT
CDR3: CASSQDTGGVGEAFF

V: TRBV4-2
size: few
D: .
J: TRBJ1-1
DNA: TGTGCCAGCAGCCAAGATACCGGGAACACTGAAGCTTTCTTT
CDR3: CASSQDTGNTEAFF

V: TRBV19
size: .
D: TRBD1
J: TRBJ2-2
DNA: TGTGCCAGTAGTACCGGACAGGGGTACACCGGGGAGCTGTTTTTT
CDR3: CASSTGQGYTGELFF

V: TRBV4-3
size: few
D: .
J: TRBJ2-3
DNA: TGCGCCAGCAGCCAAGTTCGTCGCACAGATACGCAGTATTTT
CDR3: CASSQVRRTDTQYF

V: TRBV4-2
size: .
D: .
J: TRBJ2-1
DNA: TGTGCCAGCAGCCAAGAATACGACAGTGTCGAGCAGTTCTTC
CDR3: CASSQEYDSVEQFF

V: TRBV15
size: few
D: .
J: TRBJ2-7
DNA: TGTGCCACCAGCAGAGTTAGGGGCTCCTACTACGAGCAGTACTTC
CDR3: CATSRVRGSYYEQYF

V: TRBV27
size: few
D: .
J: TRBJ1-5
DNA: TGTGCCAGCAGTTTTGACAGGAACCAGCCCCAGCATTTT
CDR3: CASSFDRNQPQHF

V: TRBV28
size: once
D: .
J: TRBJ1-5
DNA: TGTGCCAGCACAACGGGAGAGGGTAGTTTTCAGCCCCAGCATTTT
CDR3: CASTTGEGSFQPQHF

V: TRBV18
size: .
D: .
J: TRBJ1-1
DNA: TGTGCCAGCTCACCCCAGGGAAACACTGAAGCTTTCTTT
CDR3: CASSPQGNTEAFF

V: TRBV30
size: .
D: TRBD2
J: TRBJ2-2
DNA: TGTGCCTGGAGTGCGGGACTAGCGGGAGGTACCACCGGGGAGCTGTTTTTT
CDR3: CAWSAGLAGGTTGELFF

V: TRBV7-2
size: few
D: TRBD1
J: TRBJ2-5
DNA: TGTGCCAGCAGTTCCCAGACAGGGGGTATAGGAGAGACCCAGTACTTC
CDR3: CASSSQTGGIGETQYF

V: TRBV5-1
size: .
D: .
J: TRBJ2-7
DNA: TGCGCCAGCAGCTTGAGGCCTAGCGAGGAGGTCGAGCAGTACTTC
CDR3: CASSLRPSEEVEQYF

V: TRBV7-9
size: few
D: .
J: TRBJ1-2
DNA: TGTGCCAGCAGCTCACAGGCTTCAGCTAACTATGGCTACACCTTC
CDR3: CASSSQASANYGYTF

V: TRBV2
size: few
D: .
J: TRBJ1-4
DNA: TGTGCCAGCAGTGAACCCCGGGGGACCAATGAAAAACTGTTTTTT
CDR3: CASSEPRGTNEKLFF

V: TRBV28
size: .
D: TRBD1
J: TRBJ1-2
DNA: TGTGCCAGCAGTTCGACAGGGGGCTATGGCTACACCTTC
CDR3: CASSSTGGYGYTF

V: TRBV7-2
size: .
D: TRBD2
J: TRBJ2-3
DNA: TGTGCCAGCAGCCAAGGGACTAGCTTTTGGGCAGATACGCAGTATTTT
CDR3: CASSQGTSFWADTQYF

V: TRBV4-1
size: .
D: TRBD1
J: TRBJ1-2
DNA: TGCGCCAGCAGCCAAGGGGACAGGGGAGCTAACTATGGCTACACCTTC
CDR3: CASSQGDRGANYGYTF

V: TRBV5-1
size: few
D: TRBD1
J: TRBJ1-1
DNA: TGCGCCAGCAGCTTGGGGCGGACAGGGGATACTGAAGCTTTCTTT
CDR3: CASSLGRTGDTEAFF

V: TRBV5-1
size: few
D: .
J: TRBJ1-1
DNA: TGCGCCAGCAGCTTGGTCGTCGACGGGGACACTGAAGCTTTCTTT
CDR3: CASSLVVDGDTEAFF

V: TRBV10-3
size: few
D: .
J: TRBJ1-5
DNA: TGTGCCATCAGTGACAGGGCTGATCAGCCCCAGCATTTT
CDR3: CAISDRADQPQHF

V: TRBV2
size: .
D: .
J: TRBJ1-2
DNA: TGTGCCAGCAGCGCCATGCGGACAGAATATGGCTACACCTTC
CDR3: CASSAMRTEYGYTF

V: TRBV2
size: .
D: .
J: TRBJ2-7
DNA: TGTGCCAGCAGGGGCAGGGCCCTTTACGAGCAGTACTTC
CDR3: CASRGRALYEQYF

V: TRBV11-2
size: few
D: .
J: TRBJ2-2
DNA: TGTGCCAGCAGCTTACTGACCGCGGGGGGGGAGCTGTTTTTT
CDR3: CASSLLTAGGELFF

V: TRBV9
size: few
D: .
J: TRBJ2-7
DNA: TGTGCCAGCAGCGCGGACAGCTACGAGCAGTACTTC
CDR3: CASSADSYEQYF

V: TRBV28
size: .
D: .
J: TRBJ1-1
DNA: TGTGCCAGCAGTACGGGACAACTTCTCGGAGGGAACACTGAAGCTTTCTTT
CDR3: CASSTGQLLGGNTEAFF

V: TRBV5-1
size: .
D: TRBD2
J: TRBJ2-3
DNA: TGCGCCAGCAGCTTGGCTAGCGGCAGCACAGATACGCAGTATTTT
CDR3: CASSLASGSTDTQYF

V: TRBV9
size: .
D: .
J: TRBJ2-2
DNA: TGTGCCAGCACGCTACAGGGAGGGACCGGGGAGCTGTTTTTT
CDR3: CASTLQGGTGELFF

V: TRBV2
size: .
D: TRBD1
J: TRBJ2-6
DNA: TGTGCCAGCAGTGGGTACAGGGGGCCTGGGGCCAACGTCCTGACTTTC
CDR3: CASSGYRGPGANVLTF

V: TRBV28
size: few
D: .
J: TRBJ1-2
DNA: TGTGCCAGCAGTTTAGCGGTGAGGGTTGGAGGCTACACCTTC
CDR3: CASSLAVRVGGYTF

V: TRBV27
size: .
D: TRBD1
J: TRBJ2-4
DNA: TGTGCCAGCAGTTCCAGGGGGCGGAGTAACATTCAGTACTTC
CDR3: CASSSRGRSNIQYF

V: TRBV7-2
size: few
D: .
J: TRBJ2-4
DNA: TGTGCCAGCAGCCAGGGACTAGCCAAAAACATTCAGTACTTC
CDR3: CASSQGLAKNIQYF

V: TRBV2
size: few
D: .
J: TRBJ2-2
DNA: TGTGCCAGCAGTGAAGCCCATTTCGGGGAGCTGTTTTTT
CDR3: CASSEAHFGELFF

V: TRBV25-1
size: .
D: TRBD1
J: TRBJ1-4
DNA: TGTGCCAGTAGGGGACAGGGGACCGAAAAACTGTTTTTT
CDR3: CASRGQGTEKLFF

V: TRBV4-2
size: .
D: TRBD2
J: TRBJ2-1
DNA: TGTGCCAGCAGCCACAGCGGGAGGAACAATGAGCAGTTCTTC
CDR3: CASSHSGRNNEQFF

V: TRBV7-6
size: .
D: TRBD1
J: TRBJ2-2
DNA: TGTGCCAGCAGCATTGACAGGGCCGGGGAGCTGTTTTTT
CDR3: CASSIDRAGELFF

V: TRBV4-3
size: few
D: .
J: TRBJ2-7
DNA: TGCGCCAGCAGCCGGGACAGTGGGGGGCCTTACGAGCAGTACTTC
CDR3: CASSRDSGGPYEQYF

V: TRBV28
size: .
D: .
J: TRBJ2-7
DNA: TGTGCCAGCAACAGAAGGACCTACGAGCAGTACTTC
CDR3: CASNRRTYEQYF

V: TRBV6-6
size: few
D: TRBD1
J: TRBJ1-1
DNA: TGTGCCAGCAGTCGTCAGGGGGACACTGAAGCTTTCTTT
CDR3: CASSRQGDTEAFF

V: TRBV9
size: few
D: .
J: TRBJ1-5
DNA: TGTGCCAGCAGCGTAGAAGGGGGCAATCAGCCCCAGCATTTT
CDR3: CASSVEGGNQPQHF

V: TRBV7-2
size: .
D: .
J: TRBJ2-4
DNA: TGTGCCAGCAGCTTGGTATCGGGAGTCGAGAACATTCAGTACTTC
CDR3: CASSLVSGVENIQYF

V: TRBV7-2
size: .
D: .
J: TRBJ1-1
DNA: TGTGCCAGCAGCCCTCGCGCAGGGGTTACGAACACTGAAGCTTTCTTT
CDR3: CASSPRAGVTNTEAFF

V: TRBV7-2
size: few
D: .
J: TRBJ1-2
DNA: TGTGCCAGCAGCTTAGAAGCTAACCTTGGCTACACCTTC
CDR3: CASSLEANLGYTF